Presented here are 32 T cell receptor beta chains from one specimen sequenced in a study of regulatory T cells in long-lasting Graves disease. Investigators prepared the TCR beta libraries by applying iRepertoire HTBI primers and Arm-PCR of CDR3 regions. Using its own MiXCR run on the multiplex PCR reads, TCRdb lists one record per CDR3 protein. This sample yields roughly 420,000 distinct CDR3 sequences, of which less than 20% are seen a single time; about 10% belongs to the top ten. Time point indicated: newly diagnosed GD, antithyroid drugs for less than 3 months. RNA extracted from PBMCs served as the sequencing template. The same specimen was also included in a second study, on T cells in Graves' hyperthyroidism and ophthalmopathy.

Sequencing was performed on peripheral blood mononuclear cells (PBMCs), taken at new diagnosis, from a patient treated with antithyroid drugs. The source of these receptors is a woman between 25 and 40 years old with Graves disease.

This clonotype has a count of ten or more. The chain is built from TRBV20-1 and TRBJ2-1, with D possibly TRBD2 on 5 matching bases. Trimming took 1 base from V and 7 from J, leaving 8 bases between them. The CDR3 has 12 residues. Germline V gives CDR1 DFQATT, CDR2 SNEGSKA (reference sequence). The CDR3 nucleotides read TGCAGTGCTAGAGTTGGCGGGAATGAGCAGTTCTTC. This gives the protein CSARVGGNEQFF.

At least ten counts were recorded for this clonotype. The chain recombines TRBV7-2 with TRBJ2-3; 11 positions agree with TRBD2. The CDR3 loop spans 20 amino acids. V was pared by 5 bases and J by 1 base, with 17 bases of the junction left unmatched. Per the germline V gene, CDR1 is SGHTA and CDR2 is FQGNSA. CDR3 coding DNA: TGTGCCAGCAGCCCTAGGGTACCGATACTAGCGGGAGCAGGCACAGATACGCAGTATTTT. Translating gives CASSPRVPILAGAGTDTQYF. Supplemented by reference TRBV7-2 and TRBJ2-3, the full variable domain reads GAGVSQSPSNKVTEKGKDVELRCDPISGHTALYWYRQSLGQGLEFLIYFQGNSAPDKSGLPSDRFSAERTGGSVSTLTIQRTQQEDSAVYLCASSPRVPILAGAGTDTQYFGPGTRLTVL.

This clonotype has a count of ten or more. The chain has TRBV6-2 or TRBV6-3 and TRBJ2-3; 15 bases match TRBD2. The CDR3 spans 21 residues. V was pared by 3 bases and J by 1 base, with 14 bases of the junction left unmatched. Germline values: CDR1 MNHEY, CDR2 SVGEGT. CDR3 residues: CASSYKPGLAGGPWGTDTQYF. The CDR3 DNA reads TGTGCCAGCAGTTATAAGCCCGGACTAGCGGGAGGGCCATGGGGCACAGATACGCAGTATTTT.

This clonotype was recorded at least ten times. This chain uses TRBV28 with TRBJ1-2, with D perhaps TRBD1 (6 bases). CDR3 size: 11 residues. Per germline, CDR1 MDHEN and CDR2 SYDVKM. V shed 7 bases and J shed 8 bases, with 11 bases lying between them. The CDR3 sequence: CASKGGSGYTF. CDR3 sequence (DNA): TGTGCCAGCAAGGGGGGCTCCGGCTACACCTTC.

This clonotype was observed once. A much larger clone sits a single nucleotide away, making a read error possible. The V and J genes are TRBV27 and TRBJ1-1; tentatively, D is TRBD1 (5 bases). Germline V lookup: CDR1 MNHEY, CDR2 SMNVEV (reference sequence). V was cut by 5 bases and J by 1 base, with 20 bases left in between. The length of the CDR3 is 17 residues. CDR3 nucleotides: TGTGCCAGCAGTCCACTGTTGACAGCCCAGGCGAACACTGAAGCTTTCTTT. Translation: CASSPLLTAQANTEAFF.

This clonotype showed up just a few times. The chain links TRBV20-1 to TRBJ1-1; D is undetermined. The germline V gene has CDR1 DFQATT and CDR2 SNEGSKA (reference sequence). The CDR3 loop spans 11 amino acids. Trimming removed 0 bases from V and 8 bases from J, with 7 bases in between. Here the CDR3 reads CSARDPPEAFF. Written as DNA, the CDR3 is TGCAGTGCTAGAGACCCACCCGAAGCTTTCTTT.

At least ten counts were recorded for this clonotype. The chain carries TRBV2 and TRBJ1-2; tentatively, D is TRBD1 (6 bases). The V and J ends lost 7 bases and 0 bases respectively, with 15 bases between them. The length of the CDR3 is 15 residues. Germline-derived CDR1 and CDR2 are SNHLY and FYNNEI. The CDR3 loop reads CASTPVGAANYGYTF. For the CDR3, the DNA is TGTGCCAGCACCCCTGTGGGGGCTGCTAACTATGGCTACACCTTC.

The rearrangement links TRBV7-8 to TRBJ2-5; D possibly uses TRBD1 or TRBD2 (5 bases each). Germline V gene lookup returns CDR1 SGHVS and CDR2 FQNEAQ. The CDR3 is made up of 15 amino acids. The V end was cut by 1 base, the J end by 4 bases, with 13 bases between. DNA of the CDR3: TGTGCCAGCAGCTTAGTGGCAGGGAGAGGAGAGACCCAGTACTTC. It encodes CASSLVAGRGETQYF.

This clonotype was found many times. The chain couples TRBV12-3 or TRBV12-4 to TRBJ2-1; no definite D call. The CDR3 totals 19 residues. Trimming took off 1 base at V and 9 bases at J, with 28 bases between the two ends. The CDR3 sequence is CASSLDPPNMGARLAEQFF. The CDR3 coding sequence is TGTGCCAGCAGTTTAGATCCACCCAATATGGGCGCTAGGTTGGCTGAGCAGTTCTTC.

This clonotype was recorded at least ten times. The rearrangement joins TRBV5-1 to TRBJ2-1; D call uncertain. V was shortened by 4 bases and J by 6 bases, with 11 bases between the two germline ends. CDR1 is SGHRS, CDR2 YFSETQ, per germline. CDR3 length: 13 amino acids. The CDR3 nucleotides read TGCGCCAGCAGCATGGACCGGCGCAATGAGCAGTTCTTC. Residues: CASSMDRRNEQFF.

This clonotype was recorded many times. J is TRBJ2-5 and V is TRBV11-1; the match to TRBD1 covers 7 bases. CDR3 length equals 13 residues. In germline, CDR1 is SGHAT, CDR2 FQDESV (reference sequence). V lost 10 bases and J lost 2; bases outside the gene matches: 7. The CDR3 DNA is TGTGCCACCAGAAGGGGGCCACAAGAGACCCAGTACTTC. Amino acids: CATRRGPQETQYF.

This chain links TRBV4-1 with TRBJ1-2; 9 bases fit TRBD1. In germline, CDR1 is MGHRA, CDR2 YSYEKL. The ends lost 0 bases at V and 2 bases at J; junction bases unmatched: 7. The length of the CDR3 is 17 residues. This chain's CDR3 is CASSQDEGTGRNYGYTF. In nucleotides, the CDR3 is TGCGCCAGCAGCCAAGATGAGGGGACAGGGAGAAACTATGGCTACACCTTC.

This clonotype was seen repeatedly, ten times or more. The chain employs TRBV7-2 and TRBJ2-1, with D unclear. V shed 5 bases and J shed 5 bases, with 13 bases lying between them. The length of the CDR3 is 14 residues. From germline, CDR1 is SGHTA and CDR2 FQGNSA. The CDR3, as DNA: TGTGCCAGCAGCCCGGGCCGAGATAACAATGAGCAGTTCTTC. It is translated as CASSPGRDNNEQFF.

This clonotype was found a few times. V usage is TRBV6-5 and J usage is TRBJ2-6; TRBD1 matches 8 bases. In germline, CDR1 is MNHEY, CDR2 SVGAGI. This CDR3 is 19 amino acids long. Unmatched junction bases numbered 11, after V lost 3 bases and J lost 1 base. In DNA, the CDR3 is TGTGCCAGCAGTTATCGGCGCAGGGGGCCGGAATCTGGGGCCAACGTCCTGACTTTC. Translated, it gives CASSYRRRGPESGANVLTF.

This clonotype was recorded many times. This rearrangement joins TRBV20-1 to TRBJ2-7; D is perhaps TRBD1 (7 bases). The CDR3 has 15 residues. V was shortened by 0 bases and J by 6 bases, with 18 bases between the two germline ends. Looked up from germline, CDR1 is DFQATT and CDR2 is SNEGSKA (reference sequence). CDR3 DNA: TGCAGTGCTAGAGATTCGGGCAGGGGGGCGTCCGAGCAGTACTTC. Translating gives CSARDSGRGASEQYF.

This clonotype has at least ten counts. This chain joins TRBV2 and TRBJ2-2; TRBD2 agrees at 8 bases. The germline V gene encodes CDR1 SNHLY and CDR2 FYNNEI. The J segment lost 1 base and the V segment lost 6 bases, leaving 4 bases of the junction unmatched. This CDR3 is built from 15 residues. CDR3 protein: CASSPSGLNTGELFF. CDR3 in DNA: TGTGCCAGCAGCCCTAGCGGGTTGAACACCGGGGAGCTGTTTTTT.

This clonotype was detected ten times or more. The rearrangement uses TRBV5-1 and TRBJ1-2; a weak D match, TRBD1 (5 bases). Trimming shortened V by 3 bases and J by 3 bases, and 15 bases separated the two germline ends. CDR3 size: 15 residues. CDR1 is SGHRS, CDR2 YFSETQ, per germline. CDR3 sequence reads: CASSSAGTDDYGYTF. In nucleotides, the CDR3 is TGCGCCAGCAGCTCCGCCGGGACGGACGACTATGGCTACACCTTC.

This clonotype was detected many times. The genes are TRBV5-1 and TRBJ2-2; maybe TRBD2 (5 bases). The CDR3 has 17 residues. CDR1 is SGHRS, CDR2 YFSETQ, per germline. V dropped 4 bases and J dropped 3 bases, with 19 bases sitting between them. This chain's CDR3 is CASSGGSATFYTGELFF. CDR3 nucleotide sequence: TGCGCCAGCAGCGGCGGTAGCGCGACTTTCTACACCGGGGAGCTGTTTTTT. Using reference TRBV5-1 and TRBJ2-2 for the parts outside the CDR3, the full variable domain is KAGVTQTPRYLIKTRGQQVTLSCSPISGHRSVSWYQQTPGQGLQFLFEYFSETQRNKGNFPGRFSGRQFSNSRSEMNVSTLELGDSALYLCASSGGSATFYTGELFFGEGSRLTVL.

The chain joins TRBV2 to TRBJ1-3; TRBD1 matches 11 bases. CDR1 and CDR2 from the germline V gene are SNHLY and FYNNEI. Trimming at V came to 6 bases and at J to 3 bases, leaving 4 bases not matched to a gene. CDR3 length: 15 amino acids. The CDR3 sequence is CASSSGTGGGNTIYF. CDR3 DNA sequence: TGTGCCAGCAGCTCCGGGACAGGGGGTGGAAACACCATATATTTT.

In this sample, this clonotype turned up many times. The chain joins TRBV6-2 or TRBV6-3 to TRBJ2-1; D gene uncertain. Germline CDR1 MNHEY, CDR2 SVGEGT. The CDR3 sequence is 11 residues long. V was cut by 10 bases and J by 10 bases, with 14 bases left in between. The CDR3 loop reads CATGTMREQFF. For the CDR3, the DNA is TGTGCCACCGGTACTATGCGGGAGCAGTTCTTC.

This clonotype was observed at least ten times. The J gene is TRBJ2-3, the V gene TRBV2, with TRBD2 identical over 11 bases. The CDR3 has 15 residues. V lost 7 bases to trimming and J lost 6 bases; unmatched junction nucleotides: 9. CDR1 is SNHLY, CDR2 FYNNEI, per germline. CDR3 loop: CASKNLAGGEDTQYF. CDR3 DNA sequence: TGTGCCAGCAAAAATCTAGCGGGAGGTGAGGATACGCAGTATTTT.

This clonotype came up many times. The rearrangement joins TRBV7-8 to TRBJ2-3; D might be TRBD1 or TRBD2, each matching 6 bases. The V gene's germline CDR1 is SGHVS and CDR2 FQNEAQ. This CDR3 is built from 17 residues. V lost 1 base and J lost 4, with 18 bases in between. CDR3 region: CASSLEGGLFRADTQYF. The CDR3 DNA is TGTGCCAGCAGCTTAGAGGGGGGACTTTTTAGAGCAGATACGCAGTATTTT.

CDR3 nucleotide sequence: TGCGCCAGCAGCCATACCTCAAAGGGTATGAGCTATGGCTACACCTTC. Encoded protein: CASSHTSKGMSYGYTF. The chain employs TRBV4-3 and TRBJ1-2; the D is unclear. The CDR3 sequence is 16 residues long. The germline CDR1 and CDR2 sequences are LGHNA and YSLEER. The V and J ends lost 3 bases and 4 bases respectively, with 18 bases between them.

This clonotype was counted at least ten times. The rearrangement joins TRBV6-5 to TRBJ2-1, with 15 bases identical to TRBD2. CDR3 length: 19 residues. The trim removed 4 bases at V and 4 bases at J, leaving 11 bases unmatched. Germline V gene sequence: CDR1 MNHEY, CDR2 SVGAGI. This CDR3 is CASSSPGLAGGRGYNEQFF. The CDR3 region has the DNA TGTGCCAGCAGTTCGCCGGGACTAGCGGGAGGCCGGGGGTACAATGAGCAGTTCTTC.

This clonotype has a count of ten or more. This rearrangement joins TRBV5-1 to TRBJ2-1; 9 bases match TRBD2. Trimming took 2 bases from V and 7 from J; bases not matched to a gene: 10. Germline CDR1 is SGHRS and CDR2 is YFSETQ. The CDR3 contains 16 residues. The CDR3 sequence: CASSFLGGRGRNEQFF. In DNA form, the CDR3 reads TGCGCCAGCAGCTTTCTAGGCGGGAGGGGGCGGAATGAGCAGTTCTTC.

This clonotype was recorded many times. This chain connects TRBV12-3 or TRBV12-4 to TRBJ1-5; perhaps TRBD1 as D (5 bases). V lost 4 bases and J lost 6, with 10 bases in between. The CDR3 length is 13 residues. The CDR3 loop reads CASSSQEIQPQHF. CDR3 DNA: TGTGCCAGCAGTTCACAGGAAATTCAGCCCCAGCATTTT.

In regard to this clonotype: A far larger clone is only one base removed, so a read error is likely. J is TRBJ2-3 and V is TRBV9; a possible D gene is TRBD2 (6 bases). The germline V and J ends were trimmed by 0 bases and 4 bases, with 12 bases remaining between them. CDR1 SGDLS and CDR2 YYNGEE come from the germline V gene. The CDR3 contains 15 residues. As DNA, the CDR3 is TGTGCCAGCAGCGTAGGCGGGAATACCCCAGATACGCAGTATTTT. This sequence encodes CASSVGGNTPDTQYF.

This clonotype was observed a handful of times. An end of the junction differs from the germline gene, which may be a read error. The chain links TRBV6-1 to TRBJ1-4; D gene ambiguous. CDR3 length: 15 residues. Germline V gene sequence: CDR1 MNHNS, CDR2 SASEGT. CDR3: CAGSDPGSVNEKLFF. CDR3 sequence (DNA): TGTGCCGGCAGTGATCCGGGGTCCGTTAATGAAAAACTGTTTTTT.

This clonotype appeared a few times. A read error may be the cause here, since a much bigger clone is one base away. The rearrangement links TRBV11-2 to TRBJ2-1; 12 bases fit TRBD2. CDR1 and CDR2 (germline): SGHAT, FQNNGV. There are 14 residues in the CDR3. The V segment lost 3 bases and the J segment 14 bases; nucleotides outside the gene matches: 8. The CDR3 bases are TGTGCCAGCAGCTTCAGACTAGCGGGAGCGGGAAAGTTCTTC. Amino acids: CASSFRLAGAGKFF.

This clonotype was counted at least ten times. V is TRBV7-9 and J is TRBJ1-2; TRBD1 might be the D (5 bases). V was clipped by 4 bases and J by 0 bases, with 15 bases between them. CDR3 length equals 16 residues. Per germline, CDR1 SEHNR and CDR2 FQNEAQ (reference sequence). As DNA, the CDR3 is TGTGCCAGCAGCTGGGGGATCGTCCTTACTAACTATGGCTACACCTTC. It specifies CASSWGIVLTNYGYTF.

This clonotype was recorded at least ten times. The gene calls are TRBV27 and TRBJ2-7; 9 nucleotides agree with TRBD2. CDR3 length equals 17 residues. J was trimmed by 2 bases and V by 0 bases; bases with no gene match: 8. Germline loops: CDR1 MNHEY, CDR2 SMNVEV (reference sequence). The CDR3 loop reads CASSLSSAGGAPYEQYF. The CDR3 region has the DNA TGTGCCAGCAGTTTATCGTCCGCGGGAGGGGCGCCCTACGAGCAGTACTTC.

J is TRBJ2-1 and V is TRBV18; TRBD2 matches at 10 bases. Germline V gene sequence: CDR1 KGHSH, CDR2 LQKENI. V shed 2 bases and J 5 bases; nucleotides not matched to a gene: 6. The CDR3 contains 16 residues. CDR3 in amino acids: CASSPGVLAGNNEQFF. In DNA form, the CDR3 reads TGTGCCAGCTCACCAGGTGTACTAGCGGGAAACAATGAGCAGTTCTTC.